The 21 T cell receptor beta chains below come from one sample, sequenced in a study of blood T cell repertoires in COVID-19. Some clones are missing from TCRdb's copy, which holds only in-frame ones; the method was immunoSEQ multiplex PCR. The sample lists tens of thousands of clones; about four fifths were seen once. The source material was peripheral blood. Every receptor here comes from a woman in her sixties or seventies with acute or convalescent COVID-19.

V is TRBV6-2 or TRBV6-3 and J is TRBJ2-5, with 10 bases aligning to TRBD1. CDR1 is MNHEY, CDR2 SVGEGT, per germline. The CDR3 extends over 15 amino acids. The trim removed 6 bases at V and 3 bases at J, leaving 7 bases unmatched. The CDR3 DNA sequence: TGTGCCAGCAGCCGACAGGGGGCAAAAGAAGAGACCCAGTACTTC. It is translated as CASSRQGAKEETQYF.

This clone was recorded once. This rearrangement joins TRBV20-1 to TRBJ1-2; D ambiguous. Germline V gene sequence: CDR1 DFQATT, CDR2 SNEGSKA (reference sequence). This CDR3 comprises 11 residues. V was pared by 3 bases and J by 5 bases, with 7 bases between. The chain's CDR3 is CSARAGYGYTF. The DNA of the CDR3 is TGCAGTGCTAGGGCGGGGTATGGCTACACCTTC.

The genes are TRBV11-2 and TRBJ2-6, with a tentative D call TRBD1 (5 bases). The CDR3 spans 18 residues. The V and J ends lost 4 bases and 2 bases respectively, with 18 bases between them. Germline V gene sequence: CDR1 SGHAT, CDR2 FQNNGV. The CDR3 DNA reads as TGTGCCAGCAGCTCCTTATCTCCTGGGGCCCCTGGGGCCAACGTCCTGACTTTC. Amino acid sequence: CASSSLSPGAPGANVLTF. Combining the CDR3 with reference TRBV11-2 and TRBJ2-6 gives the whole variable domain EAGVAQSPRYKIIEKRQSVAFWCNPISGHATLYWYQQILGQGPKLLIQFQNNGVVDDSQLPKDRFSAERLKGVDSTLKIQPAKLEDSAVYLCASSSLSPGAPGANVLTFGAGSRLTVL.

This clone came up once. V gene TRBV6-6 combines with J gene TRBJ1-6; TRBD1 agrees at 9 bases. CDR3 length: 15 amino acids. Germline V gene data show CDR1 as MNHNY and CDR2 as SVGAGI (reference sequence). With 6 bases clipped from V and 9 bases from J, the junction kept 9 bases outside the gene matches. The CDR3 nucleotides read TGTGCCAGCAGCCCCTCGACAGGGGGGTCTTCACCCCTCCACTTT. Its protein is CASSPSTGGSSPLHF.

This clone has just one count. The rearrangement joins TRBV5-1 to TRBJ1-5; 8 positions match TRBD1. V dropped 2 bases and J dropped 6; count of bases not matched to a gene: 7. The germline gives CDR1 SGHRS, CDR2 YFSETQ. This CDR3 comprises 15 residues. The CDR3 loop is CASSLPTGEGQPQHF. DNA of the CDR3: TGCGCCAGCAGCTTACCGACAGGGGAGGGTCAGCCCCAGCATTTT. Looking up the rest from reference TRBV5-1 and TRBJ1-5 gives the full variable domain: KAGVTQTPRYLIKTRGQQVTLSCSPISGHRSVSWYQQTPGQGLQFLFEYFSETQRNKGNFPGRFSGRQFSNSRSEMNVSTLELGDSALYLCASSLPTGEGQPQHFGDGTRLSIL.

The V and J genes are TRBV4-1 and TRBJ2-1; 8 positions agree with TRBD2. Germline V gives CDR1 MGHRA, CDR2 YSYEKL. V dropped 0 bases and J dropped 12; count of bases not matched to a gene: 19. CDR3 length: 18 residues. CDR3: CASSQDAGGTSMFFGQFF. The CDR3 DNA follows: TGCGCCAGCAGCCAAGATGCTGGCGGGACTAGTATGTTTTTTGGGCAGTTCTTC.

This chain joins TRBV25-1 and TRBJ2-3; 9 bases map to TRBD2. This CDR3 comprises 15 residues. After removal of 5 bases from V and 5 bases from J, the junction contained 8 bases not matched to a gene. The germline V gene has CDR1 MGHDK and CDR2 SYGVNS. CDR3: CASSSSAGGLDTQYF. The CDR3 nucleotides are TGTGCCAGCAGTTCATCCGCGGGGGGGTTAGATACGCAGTATTTT. Full variable domain (outside the CDR3, taken from reference TRBV25-1 and TRBJ2-3): EADIYQTPRYLVIGTGKKITLECSQTMGHDKMYWYQQDPGMELHLIHYSYGVNSTEKGDLSSESTVSRIRTEHFPLTLESARPSHTSQYLCASSSSAGGLDTQYFGPGTRLTVL.

The chain employs TRBV3-1 (or the pseudogene TRBV3-2) and TRBJ1-2, with 9 bases identical to TRBD1. Germline CDR1 reads LGHDT; CDR2 reads YNNKEL (reference sequence). V was clipped by 3 bases and J by 6 bases; unmatched bases: 2. This CDR3 is 13 amino acids long. For the CDR3, the DNA is TGTGCCAGCAGCCAGGGACAGGGCCATGGCTACACCTTC. Translation: CASSQGQGHGYTF.

The chain is built from TRBV28 and TRBJ2-5; perhaps TRBD1 as D (7 bases). The CDR3 contains 15 residues. Per the germline V gene, CDR1 is MDHEN and CDR2 is SYDVKM. Trimming pared 6 bases from V and 1 base from J, leaving 15 bases between. DNA for the CDR3: TGTGCCAGCAGCGCAGGGGGGAGACCCCAAGAGACCCAGTACTTC. Translating it yields CASSAGGRPQETQYF.

V and J are TRBV29-1 and TRBJ1-1, with 7 positions matching TRBD1. The germline CDR1 and CDR2 sequences are SQVTM and ANQGSEA. The J segment lost 4 bases and the V segment lost 3 bases, leaving 8 bases of the junction unmatched. The CDR3 has 14 amino acids. The CDR3 region is CSVDRGQRGTEAFF. Here the CDR3 DNA reads TGCAGCGTTGATAGGGGGCAAAGGGGCACTGAAGCTTTCTTT.

The rearrangement joins TRBV2 to TRBJ2-7, with 12 bases aligning to TRBD2. V dropped 8 bases and J dropped 5; count of bases not matched to a gene: 7. Germline loops: CDR1 SNHLY, CDR2 FYNNEI. The CDR3 extends over 14 amino acids. CDR3 in amino acids: CASARLAGVDEQYF. DNA for the CDR3: TGTGCCAGCGCGAGACTAGCGGGAGTCGACGAGCAGTACTTC.

V is TRBV6-5 and J is TRBJ1-6, with 9 bases identical to TRBD1. This CDR3 has 15 amino acids. Germline CDR1 reads MNHEY; CDR2 reads SVGAGI. V gave up 6 bases and J gave up 8 bases; unmatched junction bases: 8. The CDR3 region is CASSGQGSVHSPLHF. In DNA, the CDR3 is TGTGCCAGCAGCGGACAGGGGAGCGTACATTCACCCCTCCACTTT.

V gene TRBV27 combines with J gene TRBJ2-1; D remains ambiguous. Trimming took 2 bases from V and 1 from J, leaving 9 bases between them. Germline V gives CDR1 MNHEY, CDR2 SMNVEV (reference sequence). The CDR3 extends over 15 amino acids. The CDR3 region is CASSLTTASYNEQFF. The DNA of the CDR3 is TGTGCCAGCAGTTTAACGACTGCGTCCTACAATGAGCAGTTCTTC.

The chain joins TRBV27 to TRBJ2-1, with D maybe TRBD2 (5 bases). Trimming stripped 8 bases from V and 0 bases from J, with 5 bases between. Germline CDR1 MNHEY, CDR2 SMNVEV (reference sequence). This CDR3 comprises 12 residues. CDR3 bases: TGTGCCAGCGGGAGCTCCTACAATGAGCAGTTCTTC. Its protein product is CASGSSYNEQFF.

J is TRBJ2-7 and V is TRBV6-5; D gene ambiguous. This CDR3 has 11 amino acids. CDR1 MNHEY and CDR2 SVGAGI come from the germline V gene. V lost 6 bases, J lost 6 bases, and 9 bases lay in between. The CDR3 DNA follows: TGTGCCAGCAGGCACAAATCCGAGCAGTACTTC. Translation gives CASRHKSEQYF.

The chain has TRBV12-3 or TRBV12-4 and TRBJ2-1; tentative D call: TRBD2 (5 bases). Trimming pared 2 bases from V and 7 bases from J, leaving 6 bases between. This CDR3 region has 12 residues. CDR3 in amino acids: CASSLRRNEQFF. In nucleotides, the CDR3 is TGTGCCAGCAGTTTACGGAGGAATGAGCAGTTCTTC.

This chain uses TRBV24-1 with TRBJ2-1, with 10 bases identical to TRBD1. Germline V gene data show CDR1 as KGHDR and CDR2 as SFDVKD. Unmatched junction bases numbered 5, after V lost 5 bases and J lost 5 bases. The CDR3 spans 15 residues. CDR3 sequence: CATSAPGQGNNEQFF. CDR3 in DNA: TGTGCCACCAGTGCGCCGGGACAGGGGAACAATGAGCAGTTCTTC.

V is TRBV10-3 and J is TRBJ2-2, with 7 bases identical to TRBD1. Per germline, CDR1 ENHRY and CDR2 SYGVKD. V lost 6 bases and J lost 6; bases outside the gene matches: 7. The CDR3 is made up of 14 amino acids. In DNA, the CDR3 is TGTGCCATCAGCGACAGGGTTCAGGCCGGGGAGCTGTTTTTT. As protein: CAISDRVQAGELFF.

The gene calls are TRBV11-2 and TRBJ2-7; 7 bases map to TRBD1. Unmatched junction bases numbered 6, after V lost 5 bases and J lost 2 bases. This CDR3 comprises 14 residues. Germline-derived CDR1 and CDR2 are SGHAT and FQNNGV. CDR3 protein: CASSIRDRAYEQYF. The CDR3 coding sequence is TGTGCCAGCAGCATCAGAGACAGGGCCTACGAGCAGTACTTC.

V is TRBV7-8 and J is TRBJ1-4, with TRBD1 as a possible D gene (6 bases). The CDR3 sequence is 14 residues long. Germline V lookup: CDR1 SGHVS, CDR2 FQNEAQ. V gave up 6 bases and J gave up 6 bases, with 14 bases separating them. The CDR3 nucleotides read TGTGCCAGCAGAACCGGGACAAGTGATGAAAAACTGTTTTTT. Translated: CASRTGTSDEKLFF.

CDR3 amino acids: CASSLAAGGKNEKLFF. CDR3 nucleotide sequence: TGTGCCAGCAGCTTAGCGGCAGGGGGCAAGAATGAAAAACTGTTTTTT. This chain links TRBV7-2 with TRBJ1-4; TRBD1 matches 8 bases. The CDR3 length is 16 residues. The V segment lost 0 bases and the J segment 5 bases; nucleotides outside the gene matches: 5. The germline CDR1 and CDR2 sequences are SGHTA and FQGNSA.